This is a list of T cell receptor beta chains from one sample in a study of CD8+CD57+ T cells in acquired aplastic anemia. Each CDR3 protein is one row after TCRdb ran MiXCR on the reads. In the table there are about 200,000 distinct CDR3 sequences, 65% of which are singletons. The sample comprised sorted CD4+, CD8+, or CD8+CD57+ T cells (not recorded which) from PBMCs. The receptors originated from a human donor with aplastic anemia. CDR3s include the opening cysteine and the closing phenylalanine or tryptophan. The order of the fields is J gene, D gene, clone size, V gene, CDR3 DNA, CDR3 protein. A D gene is named only where the DNA matches it firmly. Only part of the rows carry a size: once, few, many, or a class if the clone is expanded.

j_gene: TRBJ2-1
d_gene: -
abundance: -
v_gene: TRBV7-9
CDR3nt: TGTGCCAGCAGCTCCTCCCGGGCAAACAGTGAGCAGTTCTTC
CDR3aa: CASSSSRANSEQFF

j_gene: TRBJ1-2
d_gene: -
abundance: many
v_gene: TRBV20-1
CDR3nt: TGCAGTGCTAGGAGGACATCAGGGAACTATGGCTACACCTTC
CDR3aa: CSARRTSGNYGYTF

j_gene: TRBJ2-3
d_gene: -
abundance: -
v_gene: TRBV29-1
CDR3nt: TGCAGCGTTCAGGGAGACCGCACAGATACGCAGTATTTT
CDR3aa: CSVQGDRTDTQYF

j_gene: TRBJ1-2
d_gene: -
abundance: many
v_gene: TRBV7-9
CDR3nt: TGTGCCAGCAGCTCCGGTGGGGGGGGTGGCTACACCTTC
CDR3aa: CASSSGGGGGYTF

j_gene: TRBJ1-6
d_gene: -
abundance: few
v_gene: TRBV14
CDR3nt: TGTGCCAGCAGCCAAGTGTATTCACCCCTCCACTTT
CDR3aa: CASSQVYSPLHF

j_gene: TRBJ2-7
d_gene: -
abundance: -
v_gene: TRBV2
CDR3nt: TGTGCCAGCAGTGGCGGGACCGCGGAGGACGAGAAGTACTTC
CDR3aa: CASSGGTAEDEKYF

j_gene: TRBJ2-1
d_gene: -
abundance: -
v_gene: TRBV2
CDR3nt: TGTGCCAGCAGTGACTCAGGGGACAATGAGCAGTTCTTC
CDR3aa: CASSDSGDNEQFF

j_gene: TRBJ1-2
d_gene: -
abundance: few
v_gene: TRBV15
CDR3nt: TGTGCCACCAGCAGACAGGGAGCTAGTGGCTACACCTTC
CDR3aa: CATSRQGASGYTF

j_gene: TRBJ2-7
d_gene: -
abundance: -
v_gene: TRBV7-9
CDR3nt: TGTGCCAGCGGGGGGCACTACGAGCAGTACTTC
CDR3aa: CASGGHYEQYF

j_gene: TRBJ2-3
d_gene: -
abundance: -
v_gene: TRBV24-1
CDR3nt: TGTGCCACCAAAGACAGAAACACAGATACGCAGTATTTT
CDR3aa: CATKDRNTDTQYF

j_gene: TRBJ2-4
d_gene: TRBD2
abundance: -
v_gene: TRBV7-8
CDR3nt: TGTGCCAGCAGCCTTAGCGGGAGTGTTGTTGGGAACATTCAGTACTTC
CDR3aa: CASSLSGSVVGNIQYF

j_gene: TRBJ1-3
d_gene: -
abundance: -
v_gene: TRBV7-6
CDR3nt: TGTGCCAGCAGCTTAGATCCAGTCTCTGGAAACACCATATATTTT
CDR3aa: CASSLDPVSGNTIYF

j_gene: TRBJ1-6
d_gene: -
abundance: -
v_gene: TRBV6-6
CDR3nt: TGTGCCAGCACTACGACAGCTTCACCCCTCCACTTT
CDR3aa: CASTTTASPLHF

j_gene: TRBJ1-6
d_gene: -
abundance: once
v_gene: TRBV20-1
CDR3nt: TGCAGTGCTAGACCCCCTTGGACTACTACTTCACCCCTCCGCTTT
CDR3aa: CSARPPWTTTSPLRF

j_gene: TRBJ2-1
d_gene: TRBD1
abundance: once
v_gene: TRBV6-2/TRBV6-3
CDR3nt: TGTGCCAGCAGTTACGGGACAGGGTTTGAGCAGTTCTTC
CDR3aa: CASSYGTGFEQFF

j_gene: TRBJ2-3
d_gene: -
abundance: -
v_gene: TRBV7-8
CDR3nt: TGTGCCATCGCCCTTTTAGCAAACACAGATACGCAGTATTTT
CDR3aa: CAIALLANTDTQYF

j_gene: TRBJ2-7
d_gene: -
abundance: few
v_gene: TRBV29-1
CDR3nt: TGCAGCGTTGAGGGGTCGGGGCCAGGAACCTACGAGCAGTACTTC
CDR3aa: CSVEGSGPGTYEQYF

j_gene: TRBJ2-7
d_gene: TRBD2
abundance: -
v_gene: TRBV7-2
CDR3nt: TGTGCCAGCAGCCTCCTGGGTGGGACTAGCTCCTACGAGCAGTACTTC
CDR3aa: CASSLLGGTSSYEQYF

j_gene: TRBJ2-7
d_gene: TRBD2
abundance: -
v_gene: TRBV29-1
CDR3nt: TGCAGCGTGCGCCCTAGCGGGAGGGCTTGGGACGAGCAGTACTTC
CDR3aa: CSVRPSGRAWDEQYF

j_gene: TRBJ1-6
d_gene: TRBD1
abundance: -
v_gene: TRBV2
CDR3nt: TGTGCCAGCAGAGGACAGGGGGTGGGTTCACCCCTCCACTTT
CDR3aa: CASRGQGVGSPLHF

j_gene: TRBJ2-7
d_gene: TRBD1
abundance: -
v_gene: TRBV15
CDR3nt: TGTGCCACCAGAATGGACAGGGGGATTCACGAGCAGTACTTC
CDR3aa: CATRMDRGIHEQYF

j_gene: TRBJ1-2
d_gene: -
abundance: many
v_gene: TRBV6-5
CDR3nt: TGTGCCAGCAGTTACAACTCAGGGGCCCCCACCTATGGCTACACCTTC
CDR3aa: CASSYNSGAPTYGYTF

j_gene: TRBJ1-2
d_gene: -
abundance: -
v_gene: TRBV7-9
CDR3nt: TGTGCCAGCAGCCCAAAAGGGGGGAGCTACACCTTC
CDR3aa: CASSPKGGSYTF

j_gene: TRBJ2-1
d_gene: TRBD2
abundance: -
v_gene: TRBV7-8
CDR3nt: TGTGCCAGCAGCTTGCCAGAGTGGAGCGGGGGATACAATGAGCAGTTCTTC
CDR3aa: CASSLPEWSGGYNEQFF

j_gene: TRBJ2-3
d_gene: TRBD1
abundance: -
v_gene: TRBV19
CDR3nt: TGTGCCAGTGGGACAGGCGATACGCAGTATTTT
CDR3aa: CASGTGDTQYF

j_gene: TRBJ2-1
d_gene: -
abundance: -
v_gene: TRBV9
CDR3nt: TGTGCCAGCCACCCCGCCACCTCCTACAATGAGCAGTTCTTC
CDR3aa: CASHPATSYNEQFF

j_gene: TRBJ2-3
d_gene: TRBD2
abundance: -
v_gene: TRBV15
CDR3nt: TGTGCCACCAGCAGGACTAGCGGGGGGAAAGATACGCAGTATTTT
CDR3aa: CATSRTSGGKDTQYF